Listed below are T cell receptor beta chains from one sample, sequenced in a study of CD8+ T cells in alopecia areata. Profiled with immunoSEQ multiplex PCR; TCRdb holds only in-frame clones, not every one. The sample records some 170,000 clones, roughly 60% being singletons. The sequencing here drew on CD4+ T cells sorted from blood, taken around week 55, from a patient treated with tofacitinib. These receptors were taken from a human donor with alopecia areata. The CDR3 runs from the conserved cysteine through the conserved F or W. A D gene is named only where the DNA matches it firmly. A clone size is listed for some rows: how often the clone was seen (once, few, many), or a class if it is expanded.

size: few; J: TRBJ2-4; V: TRBV7-9; D: NA; CDR3: CASSLGQGTQYF; DNA: TGTGCCAGCAGCTTAGGCCAGGGTACTCAGTACTTC
size: NA; J: TRBJ2-7; V: TRBV6-6; D: TRBD2; CDR3: CASSSQGGLDF; DNA: TGTGCCAGCAGTTCCCAGGGAGGGTTGGACTTC
size: NA; J: TRBJ1-6; V: TRBV25-1; D: TRBD1; CDR3: CASSGPQGTPLHF; DNA: TGTGCCAGCAGTGGACCACAGGGGACACCCCTCCACTTT
size: NA; J: TRBJ2-3; V: TRBV4-2; D: TRBD1; CDR3: CASSQDLSGTGGTDTQYF; DNA: TGTGCCAGCAGCCAAGACCTCAGCGGGACAGGGGGCACAGATACGCAGTATTTT
size: NA; J: TRBJ1-2; V: TRBV19; D: TRBD1; CDR3: CASSSQGAGYGYTF; DNA: TGTGCCAGTAGCTCACAGGGGGCTGGCTATGGCTACACCTTC
size: NA; J: TRBJ2-3; V: TRBV10-3; D: NA; CDR3: CAISEAGSTDTQYF; DNA: TGTGCCATCAGTGAGGCGGGGAGCACAGATACGCAGTATTTT
size: few; J: TRBJ2-3; V: TRBV29-1; D: TRBD1; CDR3: CSVGQGFSDTQYF; DNA: TGCAGCGTTGGACAGGGGTTCTCAGATACGCAGTATTTT
size: few; J: TRBJ1-2; V: TRBV6-1; D: NA; CDR3: CASSSDSYGYTF; DNA: TGTGCCAGCAGCTCTGACAGCTATGGCTACACCTTC
size: few; J: TRBJ2-7; V: TRBV11-2; D: TRBD1; CDR3: CASKTHGTESYEQYF; DNA: TGTGCCAGCAAGACACATGGGACAGAGTCCTACGAGCAGTACTTC
size: NA; J: TRBJ2-3; V: TRBV11-3; D: NA; CDR3: CASSLDRRVGLEHTDTQYF; DNA: TGTGCCAGCAGCTTAGATCGGAGAGTAGGCCTGGAACACACAGATACGCAGTATTTT
size: NA; J: TRBJ2-2; V: TRBV4-2; D: TRBD1; CDR3: CASSRGGQDDLFGELFF; DNA: TGTGCCAGCAGCCGGGGCGGACAGGATGATTTGTTTGGGGAGCTGTTTTTT
size: NA; J: TRBJ2-7; V: TRBV30; D: TRBD1; CDR3: CAWSRDSYEQYF; DNA: TGTGCCTGGAGTCGGGACAGCTACGAGCAGTACTTC
size: few; J: TRBJ2-7; V: TRBV27; D: NA; CDR3: CASSLVASYEQYF; DNA: TGTGCCAGCAGTTTGGTCGCCTCCTACGAGCAGTACTTC
size: few; J: TRBJ1-2; V: TRBV29-1; D: TRBD1; CDR3: CSVGQGINYGYTF; DNA: TGCAGCGTGGGACAGGGGATTAACTATGGCTACACCTTC
size: NA; J: TRBJ2-5; V: TRBV5-6; D: NA; CDR3: CASKSQETQYF; DNA: TGTGCCAGCAAGTCCCAAGAGACCCAGTACTTC
size: NA; J: TRBJ2-7; V: TRBV4-1; D: TRBD1; CDR3: CASSLDRGPYEQYF; DNA: TGCGCCAGCAGCCTGGACAGGGGACCCTACGAGCAGTACTTC
size: NA; J: TRBJ1-5; V: TRBV10-3; D: TRBD1; CDR3: CAISPTGVDNQPQHF; DNA: TGTGCCATCAGCCCCACAGGGGTAGACAATCAGCCCCAGCATTTT
size: NA; J: TRBJ2-5; V: TRBV2; D: TRBD2; CDR3: CASSEGGSQETQYF; DNA: TGTGCCAGCAGTGAGGGGGGGTCTCAAGAGACCCAGTACTTC
size: NA; J: TRBJ1-2; V: TRBV7-2; D: NA; CDR3: CASSLVRESGYTF; DNA: TGTGCCAGCAGCTTAGTCCGTGAAAGCGGCTACACCTTC
size: once; J: TRBJ2-1; V: TRBV6-6; D: TRBD1; CDR3: CASSYRGTGVNEQFF; DNA: TGTGCCAGCAGTTACCGTGGGACAGGGGTAAATGAGCAGTTCTTC
size: NA; J: TRBJ2-2; V: TRBV4-2; D: NA; CDR3: CASSQVIGNTGELFF; DNA: TGTGCCAGCAGCCAAGTTATTGGCAACACCGGGGAGCTGTTTTTT
size: NA; J: TRBJ2-6; V: TRBV5-6; D: NA; CDR3: CASSLVWFPSGTGANVLTF; DNA: TGTGCCAGCAGCTTGGTCTGGTTCCCGTCCGGGACTGGGGCCAACGTCCTGACTTTC
size: NA; J: TRBJ2-7; V: TRBV6-5; D: NA; CDR3: CASSYGDPYEQYF; DNA: TGTGCCAGCAGCTACGGGGACCCCTACGAGCAGTACTTC
size: NA; J: TRBJ1-1; V: TRBV29-1; D: NA; CDR3: CSVEGTAGTVPNTEAFF; DNA: TGCAGCGTTGAAGGTACGGCCGGGACTGTACCGAACACTGAAGCTTTCTTT
size: NA; J: TRBJ1-1; V: TRBV7-2; D: NA; CDR3: CALNHNTEAFF; DNA: TGTGCCCTGAATCACAACACTGAAGCTTTCTTT
size: NA; J: TRBJ1-5; V: TRBV10-3; D: NA; CDR3: CAIGDQPQHF; DNA: TGTGCCATCGGGGATCAGCCCCAGCATTTT
size: NA; J: TRBJ1-2; V: TRBV4-1; D: NA; CDR3: CASSQDTAYYGYTF; DNA: TGCGCCAGCAGCCAAGATACAGCCTACTATGGCTACACCTTC
size: few; J: TRBJ1-5; V: TRBV15; D: NA; CDR3: CATSSLLGASSNQPQHF; DNA: TGTGCCACCAGCAGTCTCTTGGGGGCGTCTAGCAATCAGCCCCAGCATTTT
size: NA; J: TRBJ1-4; V: TRBV2; D: TRBD1; CDR3: CASKPGQTNEKLFF; DNA: TGTGCCAGCAAGCCGGGACAGACTAATGAAAAACTGTTTTTT
size: NA; J: TRBJ1-2; V: TRBV6-5; D: TRBD1; CDR3: CASSQTGWGYTF; DNA: TGTGCCAGCAGTCAGACAGGGTGGGGCTACACCTTC
size: NA; J: TRBJ2-7; V: TRBV14; D: NA; CDR3: CASSQARGAEQYF; DNA: TGTGCCAGCAGCCAAGCTAGGGGCGCGGAGCAGTACTTC
size: few; J: TRBJ1-1; V: TRBV29-1; D: NA; CDR3: CSVEETEAFF; DNA: TGCAGCGTTGAAGAGACTGAAGCTTTCTTT
size: few; J: TRBJ2-1; V: TRBV4-2; D: NA; CDR3: CASSYTANPYNEQFF; DNA: TGTGCCAGCAGCTACACAGCGAATCCCTACAATGAGCAGTTCTTC
size: few; J: TRBJ1-1; V: TRBV29-1; D: NA; CDR3: CSVGDSKMNTEAFF; DNA: TGCAGCGTTGGAGACAGTAAGATGAACACTGAAGCTTTCTTT
size: once; J: TRBJ2-7; V: TRBV7-9; D: TRBD2; CDR3: CASRPTSGNSYEQYF; DNA: TGTGCCAGCAGACCAACTAGCGGGAACTCCTACGAGCAGTACTTC
size: NA; J: TRBJ2-3; V: TRBV23-1; D: TRBD1; CDR3: CASSQSKRQGTPDTQYF; DNA: TGCGCCAGCAGTCAATCGAAGCGACAGGGAACGCCGGATACGCAGTATTTT
size: NA; J: TRBJ2-1; V: TRBV10-3; D: TRBD2; CDR3: CAISLTGTSGGDSNNEQFF; DNA: TGTGCCATCAGCCTGACCGGGACTAGCGGGGGCGATAGCAACAATGAGCAGTTCTTC
size: NA; J: TRBJ2-3; V: TRBV29-1; D: NA; CDR3: CSATADSRTDTQYF; DNA: TGCAGCGCCACCGCGGACAGTCGCACAGATACGCAGTATTTT
size: NA; J: TRBJ2-3; V: TRBV5-1; D: NA; CDR3: CASSLAFSSDPDTQYF; DNA: TGCGCCAGCAGCTTGGCCTTCTCTAGCGATCCAGATACGCAGTATTTT
size: few; J: TRBJ1-2; V: TRBV29-1; D: TRBD1; CDR3: CSGGQDLNYGYTF; DNA: TGCAGCGGTGGACAGGATCTGAACTATGGCTACACCTTC
size: NA; J: TRBJ1-1; V: TRBV10-3; D: NA; CDR3: CAISVGWEAEAFF; DNA: TGTGCCATCAGTGTAGGGTGGGAGGCTGAAGCTTTCTTT
size: NA; J: TRBJ2-7; V: TRBV6-5; D: NA; CDR3: CASRPIAGQELYF; DNA: TGTGCCAGCAGACCCATTGCGGGGCAGGAACTGTACTTC
size: few; J: TRBJ1-6; V: TRBV5-6; D: TRBD1; CDR3: CASSSRDRDSPLHF; DNA: TGTGCCAGCAGCTCCCGGGACAGGGATTCACCCCTCCACTTT